This TCR beta chain was retrieved from a study of control samples from healthy donors and cancer patients. Measured with immunoSEQ multiplex PCR; TCRdb has only the in-frame clones, and not every one. This sample yields around 96,000 clones, of which roughly 93% are seen a single time; around 8.5% belongs to the top ten. V trimming: 6 bases; J trimming: 4 bases; junction bases outside the gene matches: 9. Germline values: CDR1 MRHNA, CDR2 SNTAGT. This CDR3 has 14 amino acids. The V gene is TRBV6-4, the J gene TRBJ2-7; 7 nucleotides match TRBD2. The TCR comes from a man aged 18 to 35 in good health. What was sequenced was blood. This CDR3 reads CASSQLRGVYEQYF. Written as DNA, the CDR3 is TGTGCCAGCAGCCAACTCCGGGGGGTTTACGAGCAGTACTTC.